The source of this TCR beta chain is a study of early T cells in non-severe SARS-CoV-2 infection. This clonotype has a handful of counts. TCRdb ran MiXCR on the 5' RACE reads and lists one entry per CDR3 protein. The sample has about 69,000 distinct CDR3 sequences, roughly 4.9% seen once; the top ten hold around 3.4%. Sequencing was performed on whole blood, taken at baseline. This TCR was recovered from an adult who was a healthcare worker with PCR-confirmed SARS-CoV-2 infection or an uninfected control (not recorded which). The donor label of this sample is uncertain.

Here the CDR3 DNA reads TGTGCCAGCAGCTCAATCCCCGGGACTAGCACAGATACGCAGTATTTT. It is translated as CASSSIPGTSTDTQYF. The rearrangement joins TRBV7-3 to TRBJ2-3; D is perhaps TRBD2 (6 bases). The CDR3 loop spans 16 amino acids. Trimming removed 4 bases from V and 0 bases from J, with 14 bases in between. The germline V gene encodes CDR1 SGHTA and CDR2 FQGTGA. The full variable domain, rest sourced from reference TRBV7-3 and TRBJ2-3, is GAGVSQTPSNKVTEKGKYVELRCDPISGHTALYWYRQSLGQGPEFLIYFQGTGAADDSGLPNDRFFAVRPEGSVSTLKIQRTERGDSAVYLCASSSIPGTSTDTQYFGPGTRLTVL.